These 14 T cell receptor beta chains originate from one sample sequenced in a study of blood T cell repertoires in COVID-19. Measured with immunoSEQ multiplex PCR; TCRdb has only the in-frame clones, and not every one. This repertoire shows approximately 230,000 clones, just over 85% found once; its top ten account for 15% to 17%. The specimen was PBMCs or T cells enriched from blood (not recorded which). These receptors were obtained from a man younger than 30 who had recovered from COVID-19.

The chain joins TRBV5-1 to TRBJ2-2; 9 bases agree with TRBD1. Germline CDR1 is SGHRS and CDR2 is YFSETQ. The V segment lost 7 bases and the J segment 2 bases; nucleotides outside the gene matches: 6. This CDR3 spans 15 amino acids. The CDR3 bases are TGCGCCAGCTCCGAGGACAGGGGAAACACCGGGGAGCTGTTTTTT. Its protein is CASSEDRGNTGELFF.

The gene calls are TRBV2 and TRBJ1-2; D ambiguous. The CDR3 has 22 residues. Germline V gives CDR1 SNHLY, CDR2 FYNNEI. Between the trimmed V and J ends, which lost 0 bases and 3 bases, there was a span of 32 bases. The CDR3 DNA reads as TGTGCCAGCAGTGAAGCTCGAAATTACGCCCCACAGATATTTTCTGATCACTATGGCTACACCTTC. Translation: CASSEARNYAPQIFSDHYGYTF.

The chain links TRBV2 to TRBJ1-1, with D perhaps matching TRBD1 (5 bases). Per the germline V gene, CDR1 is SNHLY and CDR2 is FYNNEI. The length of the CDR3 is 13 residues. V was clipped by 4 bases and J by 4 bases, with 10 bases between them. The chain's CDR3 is CASSVRVSTEAFF. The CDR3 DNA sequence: TGTGCCAGCAGTGTCAGGGTTAGCACTGAAGCTTTCTTT.

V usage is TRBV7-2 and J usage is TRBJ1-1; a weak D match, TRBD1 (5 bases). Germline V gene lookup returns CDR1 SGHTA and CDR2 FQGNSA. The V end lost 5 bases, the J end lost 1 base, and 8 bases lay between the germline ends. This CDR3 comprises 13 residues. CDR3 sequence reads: CASSQQENTEAFF. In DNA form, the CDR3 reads TGTGCCAGCAGCCAACAGGAGAACACTGAAGCTTTCTTT.

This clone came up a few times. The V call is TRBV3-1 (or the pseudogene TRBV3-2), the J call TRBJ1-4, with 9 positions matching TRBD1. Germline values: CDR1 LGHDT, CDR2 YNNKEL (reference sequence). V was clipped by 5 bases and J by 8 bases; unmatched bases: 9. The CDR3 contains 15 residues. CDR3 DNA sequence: TGTGCCAGCAGCTTACAGGGGGCGCGTTCGGAAAAACTGTTTTTT. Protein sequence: CASSLQGARSEKLFF.

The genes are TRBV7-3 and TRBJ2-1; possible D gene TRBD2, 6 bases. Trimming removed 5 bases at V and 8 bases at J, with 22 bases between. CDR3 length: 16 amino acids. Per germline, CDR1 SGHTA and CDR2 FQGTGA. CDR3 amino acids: CASSVAPAGPGDEQFF. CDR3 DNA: TGTGCCAGCAGCGTAGCGCCCGCGGGTCCGGGGGATGAGCAGTTCTTC.

The CDR3 nucleotides are TGTGCCACCGGGGACAGGGTATTTAACTATGGCTACACCTTC. Amino acids: CATGDRVFNYGYTF. V gene TRBV10-3 combines with J gene TRBJ1-2; TRBD1 matches 9 bases. CDR1 and CDR2 from the germline V gene are ENHRY and SYGVKD. The CDR3 contains 14 residues. V dropped 10 bases and J dropped 1; count of bases not matched to a gene: 7.

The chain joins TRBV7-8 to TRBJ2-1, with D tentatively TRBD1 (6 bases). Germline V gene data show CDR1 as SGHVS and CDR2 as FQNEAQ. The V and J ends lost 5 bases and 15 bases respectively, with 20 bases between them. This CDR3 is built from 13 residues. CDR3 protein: CASSADGGLQRFF. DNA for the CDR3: TGTGCCAGCAGCGCCGATGGGGGCCTCCAGCGGTTCTTC.

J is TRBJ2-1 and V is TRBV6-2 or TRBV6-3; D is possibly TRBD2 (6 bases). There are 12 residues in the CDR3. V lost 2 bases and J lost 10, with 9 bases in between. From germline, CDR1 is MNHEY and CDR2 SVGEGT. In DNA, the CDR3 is TGTGCCAGCAGTTACGAGGGAGGCGAGCAGTTCTTC. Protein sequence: CASSYEGGEQFF.

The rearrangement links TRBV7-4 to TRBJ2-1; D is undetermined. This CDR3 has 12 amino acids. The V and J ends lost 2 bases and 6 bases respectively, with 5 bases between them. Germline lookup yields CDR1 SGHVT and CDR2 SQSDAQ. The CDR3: CASSLFGNEQFF. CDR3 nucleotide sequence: TGTGCCAGCAGCTTATTCGGCAATGAGCAGTTCTTC.

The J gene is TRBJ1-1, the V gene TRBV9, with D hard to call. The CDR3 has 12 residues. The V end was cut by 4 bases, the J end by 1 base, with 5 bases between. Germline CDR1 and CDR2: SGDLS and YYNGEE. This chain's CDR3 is CASSPGNTEAFF. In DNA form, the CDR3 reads TGTGCCAGCAGCCCCGGGAACACTGAAGCTTTCTTT.

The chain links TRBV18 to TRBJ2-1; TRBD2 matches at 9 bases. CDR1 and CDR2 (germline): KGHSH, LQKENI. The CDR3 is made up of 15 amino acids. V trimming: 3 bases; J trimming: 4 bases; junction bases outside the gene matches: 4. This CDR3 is CASSPASGKYNEQFF. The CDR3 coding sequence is TGTGCCAGCTCACCGGCTAGCGGGAAATACAATGAGCAGTTCTTC.

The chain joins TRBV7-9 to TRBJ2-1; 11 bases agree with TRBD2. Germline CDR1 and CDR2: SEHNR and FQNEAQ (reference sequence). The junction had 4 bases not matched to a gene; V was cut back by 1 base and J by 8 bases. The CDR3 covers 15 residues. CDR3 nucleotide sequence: TGTGCCAGCAGCTTAGTAGCGGGGGGGCCCCATGAGCAGTTCTTC. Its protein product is CASSLVAGGPHEQFF.

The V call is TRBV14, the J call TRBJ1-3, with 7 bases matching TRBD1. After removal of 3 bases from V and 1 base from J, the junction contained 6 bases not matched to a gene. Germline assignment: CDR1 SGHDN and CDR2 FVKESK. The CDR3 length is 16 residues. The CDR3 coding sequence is TGTGCCAGCAGCCACCCTGGCAGGGGGTCTGGAAACACCATATATTTT. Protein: CASSHPGRGSGNTIYF.